Shown below are 28 T cell receptor beta chains from a single sample sequenced in a study of T cells in Graves' hyperthyroidism and ophthalmopathy. What was amplified from RNA transcripts were TCR beta CDR3 regions. The TCR CDR3 first-round RT-PCR relied on the HTBI primer set. MiXCR was run by TCRdb on the multiplex PCR reads, yielding one entry per CDR3 protein. Here the sample spans 300,000 or so distinct CDR3 sequences, approximately 15% being singletons. Sequencing was performed on blood. These receptors were taken from a woman aged 55-70 years with Graves' ophthalmopathy.

This clonotype appeared a few times. This chain joins TRBV19 and TRBJ2-1; 9 nucleotides line up with TRBD1. Germline trimming cut 7 bases from V and 2 bases from J; bases unmatched to any gene: 3. Germline assignment: CDR1 LNHDA and CDR2 SQIVND (reference sequence). The CDR3 is 14 amino acids. In DNA, the CDR3 is TGTGCCAGTAACCGGGACAGGGCCTACAATGAGCAGTTCTTC. Protein sequence: CASNRDRAYNEQFF.

This clonotype came up a few times. This chain connects TRBV4-3 to TRBJ1-1; the match to TRBD1 covers 8 bases. CDR3 size: 17 residues. Germline assignment: CDR1 LGHNA and CDR2 YSLEER. V gave up 2 bases and J gave up 4 bases; unmatched junction bases: 12. The CDR3 loop reads CASSQSIAQTGGTEAFF. The DNA of the CDR3 is TGCGCCAGCAGCCAAAGCATCGCCCAAACAGGGGGCACTGAAGCTTTCTTT.

This clonotype was picked up many times. The chain joins TRBV9 to TRBJ2-5, with 11 bases matching TRBD2. The germline gives CDR1 SGDLS, CDR2 YYNGEE. CDR3 size: 15 residues. J lost 3 bases, V lost 0 bases, and 1 base had no gene match. CDR3 protein: CASSVEGLAEETQYF. CDR3 bases: TGTGCCAGCAGCGTAGAGGGACTAGCGGAAGAGACCCAGTACTTC.

This clonotype was detected many times. Here the CDR3 reads CASSLQNTGELFF. CDR3 nucleotides: TGTGCCAGCAGTCTACAGAACACCGGGGAGCTGTTTTTT. This chain joins TRBV28 and TRBJ2-2, with unresolved D. Germline V gene sequence: CDR1 MDHEN, CDR2 SYDVKM. CDR3 length: 13 residues. Trimming removed 5 bases at V and 1 base at J, with 5 bases between.

This clonotype was observed many times. This chain uses TRBV3-1 with TRBJ1-1; 9 positions match TRBD1. The CDR3 consists of 15 residues. CDR1 LGHDT and CDR2 YNNKEL come from the germline V gene (reference sequence). With V trimmed by 5 bases and J by 10 bases, 14 bases remained unmatched. CDR3 DNA: TGTGCCAGCAGCTTCCATTCGGGGACAGGGAGGGGAGCTTTCTTT. Protein: CASSFHSGTGRGAFF. The variable domain in full, completed from reference TRBV3-1 and TRBJ1-1, reads DTAVSQTPKYLVTQMGNDKSIKCEQNLGHDTMYWYKQDSKKFLKIMFSYNNKELIINETVPNRFSPKSPDKAHLNLHINSLELGDSAVYFCASSFHSGTGRGAFFGQGTRLTVV.

Many counts were recorded for this clonotype. The V call is TRBV11-2, the J call TRBJ2-7; tentative D call: TRBD1 (7 bases). The CDR3 extends over 17 amino acids. The germline gives CDR1 SGHAT, CDR2 FQNNGV. The V gene lost 0 bases and the J gene lost 4 bases, with 19 bases spanning the gap. The CDR3 loop reads CASSLDPLDREVYEQYF. The CDR3 nucleotides are TGTGCCAGCAGCTTAGATCCCCTTGACAGGGAGGTGTACGAGCAGTACTTC.

The sample holds many counts of this clonotype. V is TRBV11-2 and J is TRBJ1-3; a possible D gene is TRBD1 (5 bases). Germline assignment: CDR1 SGHAT and CDR2 FQNNGV. Trimming left V 0 bases short and J 7 bases short, with 7 bases between. The CDR3 sequence is 13 residues long. The CDR3 DNA follows: TGTGCCAGCAGCTTAGACAGGGCCAACACCATATATTTT. Translation: CASSLDRANTIYF.

This clonotype was seen many times. The chain carries TRBV20-1 and TRBJ1-2, with TRBD1 matching over 9 bases. The V segment lost 5 bases and the J segment 7 bases; nucleotides outside the gene matches: 14. The CDR3 totals 15 residues. The germline V gene has CDR1 DFQATT and CDR2 SNEGSKA (reference sequence). CDR3 nucleotide sequence: TGCAGTGCTGCCATAGATGGACAGGGGTTCCTTGGCTACACCTTC. It translates to CSAAIDGQGFLGYTF.

This clonotype was detected a few times. V usage is TRBV7-2 and J usage is TRBJ1-5, with D perhaps matching TRBD1 (5 bases). Germline-derived CDR1 and CDR2 are SGHTA and FQGNSA. The CDR3 loop spans 15 amino acids. The V end lost 4 bases, the J end lost 1 base, and 11 bases lay between the germline ends. The CDR3 region has the DNA TGTGCCAGCAGCTCCACAGGAGTAAGCAATCAGCCCCAGCATTTT. It specifies CASSSTGVSNQPQHF.

This clonotype has a count of ten or more. As DNA, the CDR3 is TGTGCCAGCAGCTTAGAACCCAAACGGACCCAGTACTTC. Translation: CASSLEPKRTQYF. The chain recombines TRBV7-2 with TRBJ2-5, with no clear D. The germline CDR1 and CDR2 sequences are SGHTA and FQGNSA. The V and J ends lost 1 base and 7 bases respectively, with 10 bases between them. The CDR3 sequence is 13 residues long.

A few counts support this clonotype. A much larger clone lies one base from this, so it may be a read error. The chain links TRBV11-3 to TRBJ2-1, with D perhaps being TRBD1 or TRBD2 (5 bases each). Trimming stripped 3 bases from V and 7 bases from J, with 19 bases between. The CDR3 loop spans 16 amino acids. CDR1 is SGHNT, CDR2 YENEEA, per germline. CDR3 in DNA: TGTGCCAGCAGCTTCTCGGGACCTGCGGGCCTAAATGAGCAGTTCTTC. Amino acid sequence: CASSFSGPAGLNEQFF.

The chain has TRBV4-3 and TRBJ2-3; D is possibly TRBD2 (5 bases). CDR1 and CDR2 (germline): LGHNA, YSLEER. The CDR3 is 17 residues long. Trimming shortened V by 0 bases and J by 2 bases, and 15 bases separated the two germline ends. The CDR3: CASSQDLGGTDTDTQYF. CDR3 coding DNA: TGCGCCAGCAGCCAAGATCTAGGAGGAACTGACACAGATACGCAGTATTTT.

This clonotype was detected many times. The CDR3 DNA reads as TGTGCCAGCTCACCCCTGACGGGCGTCTCTGGAAACACCATATATTTT. Translation gives CASSPLTGVSGNTIYF. V gene TRBV18 combines with J gene TRBJ1-3; D is undetermined. Trimming left V 3 bases short and J 0 bases short, with 12 bases between. The CDR3 loop spans 16 amino acids. Germline V gene data show CDR1 as KGHSH and CDR2 as LQKENI.

The gene calls are TRBV20-1 and TRBJ1-2; D ambiguous. Trimming removed 3 bases at V and 0 bases at J, with 8 bases between. The CDR3 is made up of 13 amino acids. CDR1 and CDR2 from the germline V gene are DFQATT and SNEGSKA (reference sequence). The CDR3 sequence: CSASRTTNYGYTF. As DNA, the CDR3 is TGCAGTGCTAGTAGGACCACTAACTATGGCTACACCTTC.

Many counts were recorded for this clonotype. This chain joins TRBV7-8 and TRBJ2-1; 7 bases map to TRBD2. Germline lookup yields CDR1 SGHVS and CDR2 FQNEAQ. CDR3 length: 15 amino acids. The junction had 7 bases not matched to a gene; V was cut back by 3 bases and J by 5 bases. The CDR3, as DNA: TGTGCCAGCAGCTTTGAGTTTGCGGGGGACAATGAGCAGTTCTTC. Its protein product is CASSFEFAGDNEQFF.

This clonotype was seen ten or more times. The rearrangement links TRBV20-1 to TRBJ2-5; 8 bases align to TRBD1. The CDR3 has 14 residues. Germline lookup yields CDR1 DFQATT and CDR2 SNEGSKA (reference sequence). V was clipped by 1 base and J by 5 bases; unmatched bases: 6. CDR3: CSARGRTGKETQYF. In nucleotides, the CDR3 is TGCAGTGCTAGAGGGAGGACAGGGAAGGAGACCCAGTACTTC.

At least ten counts were recorded for this clonotype. The chain has TRBV7-3 and TRBJ2-2; D possibly corresponds to TRBD2 (6 bases). The V gene's germline CDR1 is SGHTA and CDR2 FQGTGA. This CDR3 region has 13 residues. V was clipped by 4 bases and J by 8 bases, with 11 bases between them. Here the CDR3 DNA reads TGTGCCAGCAGCTCCGAGAGCGGGGGGGAGCTGTTTTTT. Its translation: CASSSESGGELFF.

This clonotype was seen repeatedly, ten times or more. The J gene is TRBJ2-1, the V gene TRBV7-2; D remains unclear. The germline V gene has CDR1 SGHTA and CDR2 FQGNSA. The CDR3 is 13 amino acids. Trimming left V 0 bases short and J 5 bases short, with 5 bases between. The CDR3 is CASSLAENNEQFF. As DNA, the CDR3 is TGTGCCAGCAGCTTAGCGGAAAACAATGAGCAGTTCTTC.

This chain connects TRBV3-1 to TRBJ2-7, with a weak D call TRBD1 (5 bases). V was shortened by 1 base and J by 6 bases, with 10 bases between the two germline ends. CDR1 is LGHDT, CDR2 YNNKEL, per germline (reference sequence). The CDR3 is 13 residues long. Here the CDR3 reads CASSQGQLSEQYF. CDR3 DNA: TGTGCCAGCAGCCAAGGACAGTTGAGCGAGCAGTACTTC.

In DNA, the CDR3 is TGTGCCAGCAGCGTAGACGGCAGGACCAGCACAGATACGCAGTATTTT. This codes for CASSVDGRTSTDTQYF. The chain has TRBV9 and TRBJ2-3; D is undetermined. The germline CDR1 and CDR2 sequences are SGDLS and YYNGEE. The CDR3 runs 16 residues. The V gene lost 0 bases and the J gene lost 0 bases, with 11 bases spanning the gap.

This clonotype was found a few times. The V call is TRBV5-1, the J call TRBJ2-3, with D perhaps assigned TRBD1 or TRBD2 (5 bases each). The CDR3 covers 16 residues. Trimming cost V 4 bases and J 3 bases, with 18 bases left between them. Germline CDR1 reads SGHRS; CDR2 reads YFSETQ. CDR3 amino acids: CASSPMDGAGTDTQYF. The CDR3, as DNA: TGCGCCAGCAGCCCAATGGACGGGGCAGGGACAGATACGCAGTATTTT.

This clonotype was found many times. This chain connects TRBV20-1 to TRBJ1-6; 11 positions agree with TRBD1. The V segment lost 5 bases and the J segment 7 bases; nucleotides outside the gene matches: 13. Germline CDR1 and CDR2: DFQATT and SNEGSKA (reference sequence). The CDR3 loop spans 17 amino acids. This CDR3 is CSASSTDRGLDNSPLHF. DNA for the CDR3: TGCAGTGCTTCCTCCACGGACAGGGGGCTTGACAATTCACCCCTCCACTTT.

The chain uses TRBV5-1 and TRBJ2-1, with TRBD2 matching over 8 bases. The CDR3 extends over 19 amino acids. CDR1 and CDR2 (germline): SGHRS, YFSETQ. Losses at the gene ends were 1 base for V and 0 bases for J; bases not matched to a gene: 12. CDR3: CASSLSSGGALSSYNEQFF. The CDR3 coding sequence is TGCGCCAGCAGCTTGAGCAGCGGGGGAGCTTTGAGCTCCTACAATGAGCAGTTCTTC.

This clonotype was seen at least ten times. V and J are TRBV7-2 and TRBJ2-7, with D tentatively TRBD2 (6 bases). Germline V gives CDR1 SGHTA, CDR2 FQGNSA. The V gene lost 6 bases and the J gene lost 4 bases, with 16 bases spanning the gap. The CDR3 consists of 14 residues. The CDR3 nucleotides are TGTGCCAGCAGTGGTTCAGCGGGCTTGTACGAGCAGTACTTC. Translated, it gives CASSGSAGLYEQYF.

This clonotype was seen a few times. The chain couples TRBV5-4 to TRBJ2-5; 11 bases map to TRBD2. Trimming cost V 3 bases and J 1 base; bases outside gene matches: 8. Germline CDR1 reads SGHNT; CDR2 reads YYREEE (reference sequence). This CDR3 region has 17 residues. The CDR3 loop reads CASSSGLSGGVQETQYF. CDR3 bases: TGTGCCAGCAGCTCCGGCCTTAGCGGGGGGGTCCAAGAGACCCAGTACTTC.

This clonotype was counted at least ten times. The V gene is TRBV20-1, the J gene TRBJ1-2; D remains unclear. The V end was cut by 2 bases, the J end by 2 bases, with 9 bases between. CDR3 size: 13 residues. The germline V gene has CDR1 DFQATT and CDR2 SNEGSKA (reference sequence). The CDR3 DNA reads TGCAGTGCTAGATCGACGGAGAACTATGGCTACACCTTC. Residues: CSARSTENYGYTF.

The chain employs TRBV18 and TRBJ2-3; D is possibly TRBD1 (5 bases). The germline V gene has CDR1 KGHSH and CDR2 LQKENI. This CDR3 comprises 17 residues. V lost 0 bases and J lost 5, with 18 bases in between. The chain's CDR3 is CASSPPSRVPQGDTQYF. The DNA for the CDR3 is TGTGCCAGCTCACCACCGAGCAGGGTCCCTCAGGGAGATACGCAGTATTTT.

The table lists this clonotype with a few counts. The chain combines TRBV7-3 with TRBJ2-1, with no clear D. The CDR3 sequence is 13 residues long. V was cut by 0 bases and J by 8 bases, with 8 bases left in between. Germline CDR1 SGHTA, CDR2 FQGTGA. The CDR3 DNA sequence: TGTGCCAGCAGCTTAACAAGATTCGATGAGCAGTTCTTC. As protein: CASSLTRFDEQFF.